This T cell receptor beta chain emerged from a study of CD8 T cells in ankylosing spondylitis. Study-level results: Within peripheral blood, clones linked to disease were CD8+ and relatively rare. Previous work reported some of these motif variants in the synovial fluid and blood of reactive arthritis. Seemingly distinctive of ankylosing spondylitis blood was a TCR beta motif formed by eight highly homologous variants.

By quantitative 5'-RACE with molecular barcodes, the TCR beta libraries were made. TCRdb reprocessed the 5' RACE reads via MiXCR and lists one record per CDR3 protein. The data contain approximately 300,000 distinct CDR3 sequences, roughly 8% of them singletons. This clonotype was observed a handful of times. As yet, its antigen is unknown. Specimen: blood, either unsorted or a sorted T cell fraction (not recorded which). The clonotype was recovered from a male donor with ankylosing spondylitis.

The CDR3 nucleotides are TGTGCCAGCAGCCCCTTTTTAGCGGGAGGGGGATTCACAGATACGCAGTATTTT. Its translation is CASSPFLAGGGFTDTQYF. This sequence joins TRBV11-2 and TRBJ2-3; 11 nucleotides align to TRBD2. The CDR3 consists of 18 residues. Germline V gene sequence: CDR1 SGHAT, CDR2 FQNNGV. V lost 5 bases to trimming and J lost 2 bases; unmatched junction nucleotides: 12.